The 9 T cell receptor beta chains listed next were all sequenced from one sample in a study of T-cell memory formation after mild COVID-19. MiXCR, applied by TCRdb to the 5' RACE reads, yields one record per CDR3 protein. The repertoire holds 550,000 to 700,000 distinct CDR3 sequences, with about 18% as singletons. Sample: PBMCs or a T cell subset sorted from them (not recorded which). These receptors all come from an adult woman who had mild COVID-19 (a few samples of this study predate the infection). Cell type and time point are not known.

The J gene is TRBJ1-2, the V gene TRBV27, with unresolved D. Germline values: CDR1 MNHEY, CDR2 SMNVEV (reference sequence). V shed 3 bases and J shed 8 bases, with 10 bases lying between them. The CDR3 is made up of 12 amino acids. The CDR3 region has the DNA TGTGCCAGCAGTTTGGACGGTTTAGGCTACACCTTC. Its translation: CASSLDGLGYTF.

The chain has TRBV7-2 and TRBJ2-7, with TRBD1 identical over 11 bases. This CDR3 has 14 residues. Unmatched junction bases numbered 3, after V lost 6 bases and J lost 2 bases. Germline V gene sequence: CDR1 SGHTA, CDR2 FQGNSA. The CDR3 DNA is TGTGCCAGCAGACGGGACAGGGGGACCTACGAGCAGTACTTC. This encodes CASRRDRGTYEQYF.

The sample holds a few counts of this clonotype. The CDR3 spells CASSADRAAYNEQFF. The CDR3 DNA sequence: TGTGCCAGCAGTGCGGACAGGGCCGCCTACAATGAGCAGTTCTTC. The chain recombines TRBV2 with TRBJ2-1, with 8 bases that match TRBD1. This CDR3 region has 15 residues. The J segment lost 2 bases and the V segment lost 4 bases, leaving 4 bases of the junction unmatched. CDR1 is SNHLY, CDR2 FYNNEI, per germline.

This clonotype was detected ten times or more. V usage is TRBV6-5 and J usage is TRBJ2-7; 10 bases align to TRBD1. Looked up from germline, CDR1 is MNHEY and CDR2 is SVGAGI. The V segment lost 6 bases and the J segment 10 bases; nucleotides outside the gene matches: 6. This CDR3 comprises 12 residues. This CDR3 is CASRAGDRGQYF. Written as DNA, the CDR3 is TGTGCCAGCAGGGCTGGGGACAGGGGACAGTACTTC.

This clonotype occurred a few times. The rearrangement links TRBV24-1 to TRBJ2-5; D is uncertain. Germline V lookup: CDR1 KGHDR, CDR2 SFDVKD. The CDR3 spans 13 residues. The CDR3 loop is CVARKGLGETQYF. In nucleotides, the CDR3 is TGTGTCGCCAGGAAGGGCCTGGGGGAGACCCAGTACTTC.

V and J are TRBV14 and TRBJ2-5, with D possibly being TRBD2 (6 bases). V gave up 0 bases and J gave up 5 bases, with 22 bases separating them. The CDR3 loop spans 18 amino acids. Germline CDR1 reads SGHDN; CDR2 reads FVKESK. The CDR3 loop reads CASSQDKEGLVEAETQYF. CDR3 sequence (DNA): TGTGCCAGCAGCCAAGATAAGGAGGGGCTTGTGGAGGCGGAGACCCAGTACTTC.

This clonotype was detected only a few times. CDR3: CASSVFKVLSGNTIYF. The CDR3 DNA sequence: TGTGCCAGCAGTGTATTCAAGGTTCTCTCTGGAAACACCATATATTTT. This sequence joins TRBV6-1 and TRBJ1-3; D gene uncertain. The germline V gene has CDR1 MNHNS and CDR2 SASEGT. The germline V and J ends were trimmed by 4 bases and 0 bases, with 13 bases remaining between them. This CDR3 has 16 amino acids.

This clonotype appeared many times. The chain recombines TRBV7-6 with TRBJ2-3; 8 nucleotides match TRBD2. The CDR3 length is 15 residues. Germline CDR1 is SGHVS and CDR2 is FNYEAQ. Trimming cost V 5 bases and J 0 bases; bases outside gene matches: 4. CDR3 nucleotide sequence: TGTGCCAGCAGCCCGACTAGCGCGAGCACAGATACGCAGTATTTT. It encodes CASSPTSASTDTQYF.

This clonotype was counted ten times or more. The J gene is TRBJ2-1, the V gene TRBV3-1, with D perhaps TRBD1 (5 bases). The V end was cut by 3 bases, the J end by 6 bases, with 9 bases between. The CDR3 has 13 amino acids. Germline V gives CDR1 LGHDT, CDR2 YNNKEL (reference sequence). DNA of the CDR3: TGTGCCAGCAGCCAGACAGCAGCCAATGAGCAGTTCTTC. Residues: CASSQTAANEQFF.